The T cell receptor beta chain described here comes from a study of preoperative IRX-2 immunotherapy in early breast cancer. Treatment specified: preoperative locoregional IRX-2 cytokine immunotherapy. Preoperative locoregional IRX-2 cytokine immunotherapy was tested in the phase Ib source study. Sequenced by immunoSEQ multiplex PCR; TCRdb stores in-frame clones only, minus some. The sample includes around 60,000 clones, approximately 95% of them seen just once. In its sample, this clone was seen once. The source of this sequence is a human donor with breast cancer. Sample collection occurred from a patient treated with IRX-2 immunotherapy.

CDR3: CASSHQSTDTQYF. CDR3 DNA: TGTGCCAGCAGTCACCAGAGCACAGATACGCAGTATTTT. J is TRBJ2-3 and V is TRBV27, with unresolved D. Germline V gene sequence: CDR1 MNHEY, CDR2 SMNVEV (reference sequence). CDR3 length: 13 amino acids. Trimming took 5 bases from V and 0 from J, leaving 6 bases between them.